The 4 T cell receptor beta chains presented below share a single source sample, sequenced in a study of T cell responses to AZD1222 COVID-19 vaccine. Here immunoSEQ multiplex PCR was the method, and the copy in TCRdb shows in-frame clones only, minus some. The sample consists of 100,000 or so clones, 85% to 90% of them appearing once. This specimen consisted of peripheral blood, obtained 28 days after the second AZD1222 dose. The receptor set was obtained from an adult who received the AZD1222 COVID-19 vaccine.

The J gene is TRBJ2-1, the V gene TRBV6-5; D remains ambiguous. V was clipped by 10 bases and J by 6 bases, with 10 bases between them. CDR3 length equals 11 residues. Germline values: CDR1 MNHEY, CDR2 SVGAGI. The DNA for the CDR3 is TGTGCCACCTCGGGTAGCAATGAGCAGTTCTTC. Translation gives CATSGSNEQFF.

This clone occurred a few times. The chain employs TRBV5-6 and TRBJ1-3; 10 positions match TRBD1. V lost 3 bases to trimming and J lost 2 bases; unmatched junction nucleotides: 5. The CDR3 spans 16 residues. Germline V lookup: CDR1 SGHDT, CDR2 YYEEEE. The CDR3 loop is CASSSPGQGTGNTIYF. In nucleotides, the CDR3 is TGTGCCAGCAGCTCCCCGGGACAGGGGACTGGAAACACCATATATTTT.

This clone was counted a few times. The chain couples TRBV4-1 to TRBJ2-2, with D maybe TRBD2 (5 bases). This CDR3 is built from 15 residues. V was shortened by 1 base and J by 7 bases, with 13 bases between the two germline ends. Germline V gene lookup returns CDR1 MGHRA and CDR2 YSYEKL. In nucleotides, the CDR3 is TGCGCCAGCAGCCAAGTCCATCTAGCAGACGGGGAGCTGTTTTTT. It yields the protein CASSQVHLADGELFF.

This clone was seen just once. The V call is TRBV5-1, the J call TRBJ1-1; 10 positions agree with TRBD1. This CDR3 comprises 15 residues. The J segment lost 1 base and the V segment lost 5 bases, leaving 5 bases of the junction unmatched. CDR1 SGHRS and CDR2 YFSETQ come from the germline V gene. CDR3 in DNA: TGCGCCAGCAGTCGGGGGACAGGGGAGAACACTGAAGCTTTCTTT. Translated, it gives CASSRGTGENTEAFF.